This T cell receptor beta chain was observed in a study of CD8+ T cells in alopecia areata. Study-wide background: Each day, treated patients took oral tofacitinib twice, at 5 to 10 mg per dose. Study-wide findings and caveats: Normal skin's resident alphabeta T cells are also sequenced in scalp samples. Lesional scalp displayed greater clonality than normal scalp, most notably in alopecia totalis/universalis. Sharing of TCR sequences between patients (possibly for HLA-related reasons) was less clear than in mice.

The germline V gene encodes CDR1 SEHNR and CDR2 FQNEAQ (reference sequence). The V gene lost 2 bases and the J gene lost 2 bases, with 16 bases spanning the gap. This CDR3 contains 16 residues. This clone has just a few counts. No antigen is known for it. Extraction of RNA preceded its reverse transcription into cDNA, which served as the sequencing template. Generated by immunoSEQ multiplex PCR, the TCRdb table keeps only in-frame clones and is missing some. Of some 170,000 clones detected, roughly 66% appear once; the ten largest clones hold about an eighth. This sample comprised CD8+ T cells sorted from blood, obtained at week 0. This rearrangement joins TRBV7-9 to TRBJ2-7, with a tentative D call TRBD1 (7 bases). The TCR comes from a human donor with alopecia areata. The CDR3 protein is CASSLLEGASPYEQYF. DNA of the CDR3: TGTGCCAGCAGCTTATTGGAGGGGGCCTCCCCCTACGAGCAGTACTTC.